This TCR beta chain was found in a study of cytomegalovirus exposure and HLA in healthy donors. Looking at the study overall: In a later analysis, it was reported that the 110 or so validation repertoires had been produced on the same platform as the 500 to 850 repertoires belonging to the first cohort. Study results and caveats: It was confirmed in vitro that a few of the CMV-associated chains were specific for CMV antigens.

Profiled with immunoSEQ multiplex PCR; TCRdb holds only in-frame clones, not every one. Found here are roughly 140,000 clones, roughly nine tenths of them singletons; the top ten hold 3.3%. As concerns this clone: What it recognizes is unknown.

V lost 0 bases and J lost 6, with 11 bases in between. From germline, CDR1 is MGHDK and CDR2 SYGVNS. The CDR3 length is 15 residues. The TCR originated in a woman younger than 30 in good health and CMV-seropositive. The material sequenced was PBMCs. This rearrangement joins TRBV25-1 to TRBJ2-2; D is undetermined. CDR3 protein: CASSEYRQDPGELFF. In DNA, the CDR3 is TGTGCCAGCAGTGAATATAGGCAGGATCCCGGGGAGCTGTTTTTT.